Below, one T cell receptor beta chain is given with its context. Its specificity is not known. The V end lost 6 bases, the J end lost 10 bases, and 12 bases lay between the germline ends. CDR3 length equals 11 residues. In germline, CDR1 is LNHDA, CDR2 SQIVND (reference sequence). This sample is part of a study of cytomegalovirus exposure and HLA in healthy donors. General observations from the study: The CMV antigen specificity of a few CMV-associated chains was confirmed through in vitro analysis. Productive status was seen about 87% or about 30% of the time for most TCR beta V segments in an earlier analysis.

The PCR employed 60 Vbeta primers together with 13 Jbeta primers. Here immunoSEQ multiplex PCR was the method, and the copy in TCRdb shows in-frame clones only, minus some. The sample consists of 150,000 to 200,000 clones, roughly 80% of them appearing once. The sequenced sample was PBMCs. The chain recombines TRBV19 with TRBJ1-1; no clear D gene. This TCR came from a male donor in good health and CMV-seropositive. The CDR3 region is CASSQPRGAFF. In DNA form, the CDR3 reads TGTGCCAGTAGCCAGCCCCGGGGAGCTTTCTTT.